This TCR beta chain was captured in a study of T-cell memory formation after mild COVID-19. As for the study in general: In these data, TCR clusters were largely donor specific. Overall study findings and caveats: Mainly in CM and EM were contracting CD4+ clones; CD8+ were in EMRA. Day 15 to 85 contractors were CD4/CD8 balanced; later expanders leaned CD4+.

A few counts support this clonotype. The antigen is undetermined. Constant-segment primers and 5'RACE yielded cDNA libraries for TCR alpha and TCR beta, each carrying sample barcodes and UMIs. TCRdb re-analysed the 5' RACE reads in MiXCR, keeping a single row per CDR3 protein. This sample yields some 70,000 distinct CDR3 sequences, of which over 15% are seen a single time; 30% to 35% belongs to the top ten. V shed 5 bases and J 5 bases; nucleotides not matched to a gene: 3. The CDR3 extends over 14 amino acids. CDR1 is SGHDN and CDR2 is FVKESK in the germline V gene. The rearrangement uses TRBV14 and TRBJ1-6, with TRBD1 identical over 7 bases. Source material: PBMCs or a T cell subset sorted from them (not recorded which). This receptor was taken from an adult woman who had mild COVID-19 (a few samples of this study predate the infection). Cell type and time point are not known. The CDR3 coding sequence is TGTGCCAGCAGCGCGGGACAGAATAATTCACCCCTCCACTTT. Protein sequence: CASSAGQNNSPLHF.